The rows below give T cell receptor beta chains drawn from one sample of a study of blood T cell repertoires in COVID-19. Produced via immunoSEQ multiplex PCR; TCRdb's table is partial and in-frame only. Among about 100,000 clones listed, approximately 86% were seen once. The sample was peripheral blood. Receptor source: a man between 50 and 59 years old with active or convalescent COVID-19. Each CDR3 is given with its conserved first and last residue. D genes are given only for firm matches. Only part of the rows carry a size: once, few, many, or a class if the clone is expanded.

CDR3: CASSRVNEKLFF; DNA: TGTGCCAGCAGCAGGGTGAATGAAAAACTGTTTTTT; V: TRBV6-5; size: -; J: TRBJ1-4; D: -
CDR3: CASSTRDRGHGQPQHF; DNA: TGTGCCAGCAGCACTCGGGACAGGGGCCATGGGCAGCCCCAGCATTTT; V: TRBV5-5; size: few; J: TRBJ1-5; D: TRBD1
CDR3: CASSPLGSRLFF; DNA: TGTGCCAGCAGCCCTCTCGGGTCACGGCTGTTCTTC; V: TRBV7-9; size: -; J: TRBJ2-1; D: -
CDR3: CSASVNPTGNEQFF; DNA: TGCAGTGCTAGTGTTAACCCGACAGGCAATGAGCAGTTCTTC; V: TRBV20-1; size: few; J: TRBJ2-1; D: -
CDR3: CASSESGGPGEYEQYF; DNA: TGCGCCAGCAGTGAGTCCGGGGGACCCGGTGAGTACGAGCAGTACTTC; V: TRBV10-1; size: large; J: TRBJ2-7; D: -
CDR3: CASSQWTGGADQPQHF; DNA: TGTGCCAGCAGCCAATGGACAGGGGGCGCCGATCAGCCCCAGCATTTT; V: TRBV28; size: once; J: TRBJ1-5; D: TRBD1
CDR3: CASKPGQISGNTIYF; DNA: TGTGCCAGCAAGCCGGGACAGATCTCTGGAAACACCATATATTTT; V: TRBV6-5; size: -; J: TRBJ1-3; D: TRBD1
CDR3: CASNSAGQGRHEQYF; DNA: TGTGCCAGCAACTCAGCTGGACAGGGTCGACACGAGCAGTACTTC; V: TRBV11-3; size: -; J: TRBJ2-7; D: TRBD1
CDR3: CAGQESSYEQYF; DNA: TGTGCCGGACAGGAAAGCTCCTACGAGCAGTACTTC; V: TRBV30; size: -; J: TRBJ2-7; D: TRBD1
CDR3: CASRTTGLGSNQPQHF; DNA: TGTGCCAGCAGGACAACAGGGTTAGGGAGCAATCAGCCCCAGCATTTT; V: TRBV2; size: -; J: TRBJ1-5; D: -
CDR3: CASSRSRQGNQPQHF; DNA: TGTGCCAGCAGTAGATCACGACAGGGCAATCAGCCCCAGCATTTT; V: TRBV6-5; size: -; J: TRBJ1-5; D: -
CDR3: CASRDGLIDEKLFF; DNA: TGTGCCAGCAGAGACGGACTGATAGATGAAAAACTGTTTTTT; V: TRBV5-4; size: -; J: TRBJ1-4; D: -
CDR3: CASSGGTSYNEQFF; DNA: TGTGCCAGCAGTGGCGGGACCTCCTACAATGAGCAGTTCTTC; V: TRBV2; size: -; J: TRBJ2-1; D: -
CDR3: CASRAGTENMNTEAFF; DNA: TGTGCCAGCAGGGCAGGGACAGAGAACATGAACACTGAAGCTTTCTTT; V: TRBV28; size: -; J: TRBJ1-1; D: TRBD1
CDR3: CASRYSNQPQHF; DNA: TGTGCCAGCAGGTATAGCAATCAGCCCCAGCATTTT; V: TRBV12-3/TRBV12-4; size: -; J: TRBJ1-5; D: -
CDR3: CASSLGSGQGEQPQHF; DNA: TGTGCCAGCAGCTTAGGGTCGGGACAGGGAGAACAGCCCCAGCATTTT; V: TRBV7-2; size: -; J: TRBJ1-5; D: TRBD1
CDR3: CASSNEGRRRETQYF; DNA: TGTGCCAGCAGCAACGAGGGCAGAAGGAGGGAGACCCAGTACTTC; V: TRBV21-1; size: once; J: TRBJ2-5; D: -
CDR3: CASSKTPSGAGTQYF; DNA: TGTGCCAGCAGTAAAACCCCAAGCGGGGCCGGGACGCAGTATTTT; V: TRBV2; size: -; J: TRBJ2-3; D: TRBD2
CDR3: CASSQVSRQGYNSPLHF; DNA: TGTGCCAGCAGCCAAGTATCGAGACAGGGGTATAATTCACCCCTCCACTTT; V: TRBV3-1/TRBV3-2; size: -; J: TRBJ1-6; D: TRBD1
CDR3: CSVRQGGGTEAFF; DNA: TGCAGCGTAAGACAGGGAGGAGGCACTGAAGCTTTCTTT; V: TRBV29-1; size: -; J: TRBJ1-1; D: TRBD1
CDR3: CASSLGPYNEQFF; DNA: TGTGCCAGCAGTTTGGGGCCATACAATGAGCAGTTCTTC; V: TRBV12-3/TRBV12-4; size: -; J: TRBJ2-1; D: -
CDR3: CASMGGEETSRHEQYF; DNA: TGTGCCAGTATGGGGGGGGAGGAGACTAGTCGACACGAGCAGTACTTC; V: TRBV19; size: -; J: TRBJ2-7; D: TRBD2
CDR3: CAMIGANNEQFF; DNA: TGTGCCATGATAGGGGCGAACAATGAGCAGTTCTTC; V: TRBV21-1; size: -; J: TRBJ2-1; D: -
CDR3: CASSQTGTGNNEQFF; DNA: TGTGCCAGCAGTCAAACCGGGACAGGGAACAATGAGCAGTTCTTC; V: TRBV3-1/TRBV3-2; size: -; J: TRBJ2-1; D: TRBD1
CDR3: CASSQERGRVYGYTF; DNA: TGTGCCAGCAGCCAAGAAAGGGGGCGCGTCTATGGCTACACCTTC; V: TRBV14; size: -; J: TRBJ1-2; D: TRBD1
CDR3: CASSLIQGGGYTF; DNA: TGTGCCAGCAGCTTAATCCAGGGCGGTGGCTACACCTTC; V: TRBV7-9; size: once; J: TRBJ1-2; D: -
CDR3: CASSARSGKETQYF; DNA: TGTGCCAGCAGCGCTCGAAGCGGGAAGGAGACCCAGTACTTC; V: TRBV9; size: few; J: TRBJ2-5; D: TRBD2
CDR3: CASSFEYMTGTEAFF; DNA: TGTGCCAGCAGCTTCGAATACATGACAGGGACTGAAGCTTTCTTT; V: TRBV3-1/TRBV3-2; size: -; J: TRBJ1-1; D: TRBD1
CDR3: CASSIRRAGEKLFF; DNA: TGTGCCAGTAGTATTCGGCGGGCCGGGGAAAAACTGTTTTTT; V: TRBV19; size: -; J: TRBJ1-4; D: -
CDR3: CASSRGTGELFF; DNA: TGTGCCAGCAGCAGAGGGACCGGGGAGCTGTTTTTT; V: TRBV7-3; size: -; J: TRBJ2-2; D: -
CDR3: CASSEASGTYEQYF; DNA: TGTGCCAGCAGTGAGGCTAGCGGGACCTACGAGCAGTACTTC; V: TRBV5-5; size: many; J: TRBJ2-7; D: TRBD2
CDR3: CATSDTGLGTGSAQYF; DNA: TGTGCCACCAGTGATACAGGACTAGGCACAGGGAGTGCCCAGTACTTC; V: TRBV24-1; size: few; J: TRBJ2-5; D: -
CDR3: CASSLVGGHGYTF; DNA: TGTGCCAGCAGCTTGGTAGGGGGCCATGGCTACACCTTC; V: TRBV5-4; size: -; J: TRBJ1-2; D: TRBD1
CDR3: CASSPGDTIYF; DNA: TGCGCCAGCAGCCCGGGGGACACCATATATTTT; V: TRBV5-1; size: -; J: TRBJ1-3; D: -
CDR3: CASSQGALTEAFF; DNA: TGTGCCAGTAGTCAGGGGGCGCTTACTGAAGCTTTCTTT; V: TRBV19; size: -; J: TRBJ1-1; D: TRBD1
CDR3: CASSYPGLAGDEQFF; DNA: TGTGCCAGCAGCTATCCGGGACTAGCGGGAGATGAGCAGTTCTTC; V: TRBV5-4; size: -; J: TRBJ2-1; D: TRBD2
CDR3: CASKDRGNTEAFF; DNA: TGTGCCAGCAAGGACAGGGGGAACACTGAAGCTTTCTTT; V: TRBV6-5; size: -; J: TRBJ1-1; D: TRBD1
CDR3: CASSSKSTLHTPRDYGYTF; DNA: TGTGCCAGCAGTTCAAAATCTACCCTTCACACCCCTCGGGACTATGGCTACACCTTC; V: TRBV27; size: -; J: TRBJ1-2; D: -
CDR3: CAWRSGGSYEQYF; DNA: TGTGCCTGGAGATCTGGCGGGAGCTACGAGCAGTACTTC; V: TRBV30; size: -; J: TRBJ2-7; D: TRBD2
CDR3: CASSPPSISNYGYTF; DNA: TGTGCCAGCTCACCACCGTCAATCAGTAACTATGGCTACACCTTC; V: TRBV18; size: -; J: TRBJ1-2; D: -
CDR3: CASTSEGLELFF; DNA: TGTGCCAGCACCTCAGAGGGACTCGAACTGTTTTTT; V: TRBV2; size: once; J: TRBJ1-4; D: -
CDR3: CASSETTYHTQYF; DNA: TGCGCCAGCAGTGAGACGACTTATCATACGCAGTATTTT; V: TRBV10-2; size: -; J: TRBJ2-3; D: -
CDR3: CASSEEGDRDTQYF; DNA: TGCGCCAGCAGTGAAGAGGGAGATCGGGATACGCAGTATTTT; V: TRBV10-1; size: few; J: TRBJ2-3; D: -
CDR3: CASSRISGEQYF; DNA: TGTGCCAGCAGCAGGATCAGCGGCGAGCAGTACTTC; V: TRBV2; size: -; J: TRBJ2-7; D: -